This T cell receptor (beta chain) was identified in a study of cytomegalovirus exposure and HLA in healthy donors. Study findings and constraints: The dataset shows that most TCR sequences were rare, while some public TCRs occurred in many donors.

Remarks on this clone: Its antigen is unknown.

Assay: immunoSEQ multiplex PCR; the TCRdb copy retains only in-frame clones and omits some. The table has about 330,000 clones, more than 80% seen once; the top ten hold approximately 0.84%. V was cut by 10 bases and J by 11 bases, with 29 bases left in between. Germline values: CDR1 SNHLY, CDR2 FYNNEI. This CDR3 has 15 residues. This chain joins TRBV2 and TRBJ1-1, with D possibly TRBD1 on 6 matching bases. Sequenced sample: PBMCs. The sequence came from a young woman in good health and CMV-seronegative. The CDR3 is CAIIERDTDLFRAFF. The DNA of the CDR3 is TGTGCCATCATCGAAAGGGACACGGATTTGTTTAGGGCTTTCTTT.